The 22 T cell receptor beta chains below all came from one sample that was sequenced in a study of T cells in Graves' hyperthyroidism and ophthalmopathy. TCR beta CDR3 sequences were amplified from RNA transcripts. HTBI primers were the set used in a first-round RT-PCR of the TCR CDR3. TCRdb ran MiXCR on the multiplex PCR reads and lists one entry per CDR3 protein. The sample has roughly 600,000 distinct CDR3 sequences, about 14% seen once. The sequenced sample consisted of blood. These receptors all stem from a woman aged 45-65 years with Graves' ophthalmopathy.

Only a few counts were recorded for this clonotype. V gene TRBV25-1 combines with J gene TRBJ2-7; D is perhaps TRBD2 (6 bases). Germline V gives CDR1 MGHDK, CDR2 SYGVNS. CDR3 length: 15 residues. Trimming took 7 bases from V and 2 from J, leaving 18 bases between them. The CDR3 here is CASTPGTDKPYEQYF. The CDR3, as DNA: TGTGCCAGCACCCCAGGGACTGATAAACCCTACGAGCAGTACTTC.

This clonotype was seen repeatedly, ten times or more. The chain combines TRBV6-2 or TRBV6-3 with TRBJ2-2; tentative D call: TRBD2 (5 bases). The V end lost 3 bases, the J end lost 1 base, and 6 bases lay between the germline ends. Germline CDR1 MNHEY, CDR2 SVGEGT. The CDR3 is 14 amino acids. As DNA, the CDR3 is TGTGCCAGCAGTTATGGAGGGAACACCGGGGAGCTGTTTTTT. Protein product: CASSYGGNTGELFF.

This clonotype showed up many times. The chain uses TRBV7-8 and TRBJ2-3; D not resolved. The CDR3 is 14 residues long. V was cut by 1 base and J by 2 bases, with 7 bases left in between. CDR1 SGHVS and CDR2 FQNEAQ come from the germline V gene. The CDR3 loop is CASSLVSYTDTQYF. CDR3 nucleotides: TGTGCCAGCAGCTTAGTCTCATACACAGATACGCAGTATTTT. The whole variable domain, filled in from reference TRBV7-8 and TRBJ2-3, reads GAGVSQSPRYKVAKRGQDVALRCDPISGHVSLFWYQQALGQGPEFLTYFQNEAQLDKSGLPSDRFFAERPEGSVSTLKIQRTQQEDSAVYLCASSLVSYTDTQYFGPGTRLTVL.

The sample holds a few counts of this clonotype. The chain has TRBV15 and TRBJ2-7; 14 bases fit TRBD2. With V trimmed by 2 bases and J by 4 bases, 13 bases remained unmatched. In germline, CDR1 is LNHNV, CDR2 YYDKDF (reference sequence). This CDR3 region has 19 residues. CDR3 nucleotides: TGTGCCACCAGCAGACAACCCGGACTAGCGGGAGGAAGGCCTTACGAGCAGTACTTC. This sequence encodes CATSRQPGLAGGRPYEQYF.

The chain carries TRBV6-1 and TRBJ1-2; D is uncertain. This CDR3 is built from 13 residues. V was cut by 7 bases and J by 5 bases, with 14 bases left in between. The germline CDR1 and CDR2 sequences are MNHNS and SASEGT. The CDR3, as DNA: TGTGCCAGCACCAACCCGACAACATATGGCTACACCTTC. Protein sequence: CASTNPTTYGYTF.

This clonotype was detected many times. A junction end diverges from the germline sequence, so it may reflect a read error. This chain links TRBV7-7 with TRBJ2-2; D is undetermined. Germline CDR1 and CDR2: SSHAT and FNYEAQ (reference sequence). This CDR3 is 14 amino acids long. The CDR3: CASSTRFGTGELFF. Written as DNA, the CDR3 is TGTGCTAGCAGCACACGGTTTGGCACCGGGGAGCTGTTTTTT.

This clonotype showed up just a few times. The CDR3 coding sequence is TGCAGTGCTAGCTACCCCCGGGACAGGAACAATGAGCAGTTCTTC. It encodes CSASYPRDRNNEQFF. V usage is TRBV20-1 and J usage is TRBJ2-1; 8 nucleotides agree with TRBD1. The CDR3 is 15 amino acids. Germline trimming cut 3 bases from V and 5 bases from J; bases unmatched to any gene: 9. The germline V gene encodes CDR1 DFQATT and CDR2 SNEGSKA (reference sequence).

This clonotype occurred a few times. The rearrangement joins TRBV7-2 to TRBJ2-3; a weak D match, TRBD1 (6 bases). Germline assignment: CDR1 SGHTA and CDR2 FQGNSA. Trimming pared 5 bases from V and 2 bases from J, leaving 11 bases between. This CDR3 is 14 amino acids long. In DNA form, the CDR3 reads TGTGCCAGCAGCCCTCAGGGGAACACAGATACGCAGTATTTT. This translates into CASSPQGNTDTQYF.

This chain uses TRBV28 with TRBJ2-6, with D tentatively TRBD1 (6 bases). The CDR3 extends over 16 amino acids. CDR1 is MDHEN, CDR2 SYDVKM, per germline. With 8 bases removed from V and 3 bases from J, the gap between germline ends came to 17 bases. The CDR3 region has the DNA TGTGCCAGCTGTCGGACAGTTATACATGGGGCCAACGTCCTGACTTTC. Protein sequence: CASCRTVIHGANVLTF.

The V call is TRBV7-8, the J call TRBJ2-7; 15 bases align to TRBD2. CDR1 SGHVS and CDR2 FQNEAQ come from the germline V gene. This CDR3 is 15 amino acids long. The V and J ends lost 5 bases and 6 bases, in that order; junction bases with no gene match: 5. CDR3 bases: TGTGCCAGCAGCCTAGGACTAGCGGGAGGGGTCGAGCAGTACTTC. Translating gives CASSLGLAGGVEQYF.

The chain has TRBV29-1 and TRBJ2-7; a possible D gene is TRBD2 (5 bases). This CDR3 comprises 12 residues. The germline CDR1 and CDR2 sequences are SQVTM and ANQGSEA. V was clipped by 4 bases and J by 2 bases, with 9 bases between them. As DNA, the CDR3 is TGCAGCGTTGCCCGGGGAACCTACGAGCAGTACTTC. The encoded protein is CSVARGTYEQYF.

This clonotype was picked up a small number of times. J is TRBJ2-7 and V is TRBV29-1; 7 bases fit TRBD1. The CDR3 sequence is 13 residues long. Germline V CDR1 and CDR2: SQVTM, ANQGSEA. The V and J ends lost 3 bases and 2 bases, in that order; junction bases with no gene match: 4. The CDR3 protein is CSVETGIPYEQYF. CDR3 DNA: TGCAGCGTTGAGACAGGGATCCCCTACGAGCAGTACTTC.

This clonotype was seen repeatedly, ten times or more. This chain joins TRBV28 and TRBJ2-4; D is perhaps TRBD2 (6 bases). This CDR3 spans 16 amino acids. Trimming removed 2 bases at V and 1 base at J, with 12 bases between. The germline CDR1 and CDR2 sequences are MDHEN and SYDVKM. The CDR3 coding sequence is TGTGCCAGCAGTTTAGGAGGGTCCGTCGCCAAAAACATTCAGTACTTC. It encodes CASSLGGSVAKNIQYF.

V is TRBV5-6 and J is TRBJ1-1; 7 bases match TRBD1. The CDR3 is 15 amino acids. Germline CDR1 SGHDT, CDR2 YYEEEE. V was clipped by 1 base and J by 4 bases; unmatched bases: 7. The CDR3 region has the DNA TGTGCCAGCAGCTTGCAGGGGGGTTATGGCACTGAAGCTTTCTTT. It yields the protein CASSLQGGYGTEAFF. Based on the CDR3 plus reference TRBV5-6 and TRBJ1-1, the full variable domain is DAGVTQSPTHLIKTRGQQVTLRCSPKSGHDTVSWYQQALGQGPQFIFQYYEEEERQRGNFPDRFSGHQFPNYSSELNVNALLLGDSALYLCASSLQGGYGTEAFFGQGTRLTVV.

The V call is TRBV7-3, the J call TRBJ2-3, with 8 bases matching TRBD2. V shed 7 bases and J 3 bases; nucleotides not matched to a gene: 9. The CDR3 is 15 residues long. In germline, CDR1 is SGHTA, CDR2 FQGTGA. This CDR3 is CASTYSGTPTDTQYF. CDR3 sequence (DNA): TGTGCCAGCACCTATAGCGGGACGCCGACAGATACGCAGTATTTT.

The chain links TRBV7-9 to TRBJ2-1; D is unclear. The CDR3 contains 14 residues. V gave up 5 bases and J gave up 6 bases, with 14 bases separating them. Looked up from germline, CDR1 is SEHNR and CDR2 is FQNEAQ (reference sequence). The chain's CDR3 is CASSNNVTGNEQFF. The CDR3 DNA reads TGTGCCAGCAGCAATAATGTAACGGGCAATGAGCAGTTCTTC.

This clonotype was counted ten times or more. CDR3 residues: CASSQDGEDSSYEQYF. DNA of the CDR3: TGCGCCAGCAGCCAAGATGGCGAGGATAGCTCCTACGAGCAGTACTTC. J is TRBJ2-7 and V is TRBV4-1; D is uncertain. V lost 0 bases, J lost 0 bases, and 12 bases lay in between. The CDR3 is 16 amino acids. Germline V gives CDR1 MGHRA, CDR2 YSYEKL.

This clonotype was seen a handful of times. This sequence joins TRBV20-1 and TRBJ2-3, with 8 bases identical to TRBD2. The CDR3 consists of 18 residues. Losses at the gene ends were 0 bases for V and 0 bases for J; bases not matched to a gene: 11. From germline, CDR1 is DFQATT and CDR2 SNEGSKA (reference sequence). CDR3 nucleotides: TGCAGTGCTAGAGAAGGTAGCGGGGTACACCCTAGCACAGATACGCAGTATTTT. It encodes CSAREGSGVHPSTDTQYF.

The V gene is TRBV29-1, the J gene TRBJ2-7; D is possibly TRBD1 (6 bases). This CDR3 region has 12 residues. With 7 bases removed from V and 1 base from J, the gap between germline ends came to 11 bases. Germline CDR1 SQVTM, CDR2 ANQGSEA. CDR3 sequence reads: CSAKDSSYEQYF. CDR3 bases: TGCAGCGCCAAGGACAGTTCCTACGAGCAGTACTTC.

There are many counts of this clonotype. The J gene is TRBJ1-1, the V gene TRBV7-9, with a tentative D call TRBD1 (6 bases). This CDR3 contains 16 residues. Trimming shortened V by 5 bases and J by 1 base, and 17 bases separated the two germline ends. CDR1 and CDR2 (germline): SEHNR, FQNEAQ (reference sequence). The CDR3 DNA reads TGTGCCAGCAGCACCGGACAGTCGGGAGGGAACACTGAAGCTTTCTTT. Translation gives CASSTGQSGGNTEAFF.

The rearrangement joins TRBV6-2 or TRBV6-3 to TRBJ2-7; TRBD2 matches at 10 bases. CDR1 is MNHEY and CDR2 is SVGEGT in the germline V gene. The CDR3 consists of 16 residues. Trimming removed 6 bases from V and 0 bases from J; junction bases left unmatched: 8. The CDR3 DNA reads TGTGCCAGCAGCGATCCTTTAGCGGGAGGCTCCTACGAGCAGTACTTC. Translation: CASSDPLAGGSYEQYF.

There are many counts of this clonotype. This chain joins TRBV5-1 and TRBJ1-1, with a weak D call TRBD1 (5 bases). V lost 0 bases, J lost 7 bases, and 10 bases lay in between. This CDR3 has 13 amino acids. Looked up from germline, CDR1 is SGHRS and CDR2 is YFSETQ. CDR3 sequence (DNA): TGCGCCAGCAGCTTGGGCAGGGAGGTTGAAGCTTTCTTT. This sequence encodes CASSLGREVEAFF.